The 7 T cell receptor beta chains in this list originate from one sample, sequenced in a study of beta chain features in type 1 diabetes. General observations from the study: Type 1 diabetes patients showed a moderate but significant shortening of TCRB CDR3s in all four CD4+ subsets.

No antigen has been assigned to these receptors. Every bit of the isolated RNA underwent reverse transcription, so sequencing read expressed TCRB transcripts. Data came from immunoSEQ multiplex PCR; TCRdb stores just in-frame clones and leaves some out. Of over 150,000 clones listed, 7% to 9% are singletons. Specimen: central memory CD4+ T cells from blood. The source of these receptors is a man younger than 35 with type 1 diabetes.

This clone was detected a few times. The chain has TRBV5-6 and TRBJ2-1; D remains unclear. Trimming took off 4 bases at V and 4 bases at J, with 3 bases between the two ends. This CDR3 has 11 amino acids. Germline CDR1 reads SGHDT; CDR2 reads YYEEEE. CDR3 residues: CASSLYNEQFF. The CDR3, as DNA: TGTGCCAGCAGCCTGTACAATGAGCAGTTCTTC. Combining the CDR3 with reference TRBV5-6 and TRBJ2-1 gives the whole variable domain DAGVTQSPTHLIKTRGQQVTLRCSPKSGHDTVSWYQQALGQGPQFIFQYYEEEERQRGNFPDRFSGHQFPNYSSELNVNALLLGDSALYLCASSLYNEQFFGPGTRLTVL.

This clone occurred a few times. The rearrangement uses TRBV6-1 and TRBJ2-6, with 8 bases lining up with TRBD1. Germline CDR1 MNHNS, CDR2 SASEGT. The junction had 3 bases not matched to a gene; V was cut back by 5 bases and J by 3 bases. The CDR3 covers 15 residues. DNA for the CDR3: TGTGCCAGCAGTCCCAGGGGGCTTGGGGCCAACGTCCTGACTTTC. Encoded protein: CASSPRGLGANVLTF.

This clone was seen a few times. This sequence joins TRBV30 and TRBJ1-2; 8 bases agree with TRBD1. This CDR3 contains 14 residues. With V trimmed by 4 bases and J by 2 bases, 6 bases remained unmatched. Germline loops: CDR1 GTSNPN, CDR2 SVGIG (reference sequence). The CDR3 protein is CAWNRQGTNYGYTF. Here the CDR3 DNA reads TGTGCCTGGAATCGACAGGGGACAAACTATGGCTACACCTTC. Using reference TRBV30 and TRBJ1-2 for the parts outside the CDR3, the full variable domain is SQTIHQWPATLVQPVGSPLSLECTVEGTSNPNLYWYRQAAGRGLQLLFYSVGIGQISSEVPQNLSASRPQDRQFILSSKKLLLSDSGFYLCAWNRQGTNYGYTFGSGTRLTVV.

This chain joins TRBV7-6 and TRBJ2-7; D is ambiguous. Trimming took off 1 base at V and 5 bases at J, with 15 bases between the two ends. CDR3 size: 15 residues. Germline CDR1 reads SGHVS; CDR2 reads FNYEAQ. The CDR3 nucleotides read TGTGCCAGCAGCTTAGAGTCCGGGTTCAGCCACGAGCAGTACTTC. Protein sequence: CASSLESGFSHEQYF.

The V call is TRBV11-2, the J call TRBJ2-1; the match to TRBD2 covers 11 bases. J gave up 9 bases and V 6 bases, and 10 bases lay outside the gene matches. The germline V gene encodes CDR1 SGHAT and CDR2 FQNNGV. The CDR3 is 15 residues long. The CDR3 DNA follows: TGTGCCAGCAGGCCAACTAGCGGGAGTGTGAGTGAGCAGTTCTTC. Encoded protein: CASRPTSGSVSEQFF.

The CDR3 DNA is TGCGCCAGCGATGGGGGGGCCCTTGGAGAGACCCAGTACTTC. It encodes CASDGGALGETQYF. This chain joins TRBV10-2 and TRBJ2-5, with D possibly matching TRBD2 (7 bases). The CDR3 spans 14 residues. Trimming took off 8 bases at V and 4 bases at J, with 17 bases between the two ends. The germline V gene encodes CDR1 WSHSY and CDR2 SAAADI.

Ten or more counts support this clone. This chain connects TRBV7-2 to TRBJ2-5, with 8 bases aligning to TRBD1. Germline loops: CDR1 SGHTA, CDR2 FQGNSA. The CDR3 covers 15 residues. After removal of 4 bases from V and 5 bases from J, the junction contained 9 bases not matched to a gene. In nucleotides, the CDR3 is TGTGCCAGCAGCTCGATGTGGACAGGGAGGGAGACCCAGTACTTC. It specifies CASSSMWTGRETQYF.